Below are 12 T cell receptor beta chains sequenced from a single sample in a study of cytomegalovirus exposure and HLA in healthy donors. This PCR relied on a set of 60 Vbeta primers and 13 Jbeta primers. Repertoires were generated with immunoSEQ multiplex PCR, while TCRdb's copy carries only in-frame clones and drops some. The table includes more than 100,000 clones, 80% detected once. Sequencing was carried out using PBMCs. The receptor set was obtained from a female donor in good health and CMV-seropositive.

The rearrangement links TRBV6-5 to TRBJ2-7; no reliable D call. V shed 6 bases and J shed 0 bases, with 6 bases lying between them. CDR3 length equals 12 residues. Germline CDR1 is MNHEY and CDR2 is SVGAGI. The CDR3 region has the DNA TGTGCCAGCAGGGGCAGCTCCTACGAGCAGTACTTC. It is translated as CASRGSSYEQYF.

This clone was picked up a small number of times. The chain is built from TRBV7-9 and TRBJ2-7; D perhaps matches TRBD1 (7 bases). The CDR3 runs 13 residues. CDR1 and CDR2 from the germline V gene are SEHNR and FQNEAQ (reference sequence). V was clipped by 5 bases and J by 6 bases, with 14 bases between them. The CDR3 DNA is TGTGCCAGCAGCCAATCAGGGGGACTCGAGCAGTACTTC. This encodes CASSQSGGLEQYF. The entire variable domain, with the rest obtained from reference TRBV7-9 and TRBJ2-7, is as follows: DTGVSQNPRHKITKRGQNVTFRCDPISEHNRLYWYRQTLGQGPEFLTYFQNEAQLEKSRLLSDRFSAERPKGSFSTLEIQRTEQGDSAMYLCASSQSGGLEQYFGPGTRLTVT.

The gene calls are TRBV9 and TRBJ2-1; 7 bases align to TRBD2. The J segment lost 6 bases and the V segment lost 4 bases, leaving 13 bases of the junction unmatched. Germline loops: CDR1 SGDLS, CDR2 YYNGEE. The CDR3 has 16 residues. The CDR3 sequence: CASSRQAGVAVNEQFF. CDR3 bases: TGTGCCAGCAGCCGCCAGGCGGGGGTCGCGGTCAATGAGCAGTTCTTC.

J is TRBJ1-5 and V is TRBV6-1; D not certain. This CDR3 comprises 15 residues. The germline V gene has CDR1 MNHNS and CDR2 SASEGT. Trimming cost V 6 bases and J 12 bases, with 24 bases left between them. DNA of the CDR3: TGTGCCAGCAGCAGTATGGGCGCACTTTCCTACGGCCAGCATTTT. It codes for CASSSMGALSYGQHF.

The CDR3 DNA reads as TGTGCCAGCTCCCCGGGGGCAGGGGGCCGTGAGACCCAGTACTTC. Residues: CASSPGAGGRETQYF. The chain joins TRBV18 to TRBJ2-5, with 8 nucleotides matching TRBD1. CDR3 length: 15 residues. Germline V gene lookup returns CDR1 KGHSH and CDR2 LQKENI. Trimming cost V 6 bases and J 5 bases; bases outside gene matches: 11. Full variable domain (outside the CDR3, taken from reference TRBV18 and TRBJ2-5): NAGVMQNPRHLVRRRGQEARLRCSPMKGHSHVYWYRQLPEEGLKFMVYLQKENIIDESGMPKERFSAEFPKEGPSILRIQQVVRGDSAAYFCASSPGAGGRETQYFGPGTRLLVL.

On this clone itself: This same CDR3 is encoded by further DNA sequences in the sample. The rearrangement uses TRBV19 and TRBJ1-5; 8 nucleotides line up with TRBD1. The CDR3 sequence is 14 residues long. Trimming removed 5 bases from V and 4 bases from J; junction bases left unmatched: 4. Germline CDR1 reads LNHDA; CDR2 reads SQIVND (reference sequence). This chain's CDR3 is CASSGTGGNQPQHF. CDR3 sequence (DNA): TGTGCCAGTAGTGGGACAGGTGGTAATCAGCCCCAGCATTTT.

The chain carries TRBV5-8 and TRBJ2-7; D may be TRBD1 (6 bases). CDR1 and CDR2 (germline): SGHTS, YDEGEE. The length of the CDR3 is 12 residues. Between the trimmed V and J ends, which lost 4 bases and 7 bases, there was a span of 12 bases. The CDR3 spells CASSRWGREQYF. CDR3 in DNA: TGTGCCAGCAGCCGGTGGGGGCGTGAGCAGTACTTC.

The genes are TRBV18 and TRBJ1-5; D perhaps matches TRBD1 (6 bases). The germline CDR1 and CDR2 sequences are KGHSH and LQKENI. The V end lost 6 bases, the J end lost 3 bases, and 21 bases lay between the germline ends. The CDR3 covers 17 residues. The CDR3 nucleotides are TGTGCCAGCTCCCCTACCGGTACAGGGTCTAACAATCAGCCCCAGCATTTT. Its translation: CASSPTGTGSNNQPQHF.

The genes are TRBV2 and TRBJ2-5; TRBD1 aligns across 10 bases. From germline, CDR1 is SNHLY and CDR2 FYNNEI. V lost 3 bases, J lost 5 bases, and 6 bases stayed unmatched. This CDR3 region has 15 residues. CDR3 amino acids: CASSDGTGVRETQYF. The CDR3 region has the DNA TGTGCCAGCAGTGATGGGACAGGGGTTCGGGAGACCCAGTACTTC.

V usage is TRBV27 and J usage is TRBJ1-1, with D tentatively TRBD1 (6 bases). This CDR3 spans 11 amino acids. V was pared by 6 bases and J by 8 bases, with 10 bases between. In germline, CDR1 is MNHEY, CDR2 SMNVEV (reference sequence). Here the CDR3 DNA reads TGTGCCAGCAGAGTCGGGACAGAAGCTTTCTTT. Its protein is CASRVGTEAFF.

This chain links TRBV5-8 with TRBJ2-3, with D uncertain. The CDR3 runs 16 residues. Per germline, CDR1 SGHTS and CDR2 YDEGEE. V lost 0 bases and J 0 bases, leaving 11 bases between the germline ends. The CDR3 spells CASSLVVTLSTDTQYF. CDR3 nucleotides: TGTGCCAGCAGCTTGGTTGTGACTCTAAGCACAGATACGCAGTATTTT.

V usage is TRBV19 and J usage is TRBJ2-7, with D unresolved. Germline values: CDR1 LNHDA, CDR2 SQIVND (reference sequence). This CDR3 is 12 amino acids long. V shed 5 bases and J shed 2 bases, with 7 bases lying between them. CDR3 residues: CASSGVTYEQYF. The CDR3 nucleotides are TGTGCCAGTAGTGGAGTTACCTACGAGCAGTACTTC.